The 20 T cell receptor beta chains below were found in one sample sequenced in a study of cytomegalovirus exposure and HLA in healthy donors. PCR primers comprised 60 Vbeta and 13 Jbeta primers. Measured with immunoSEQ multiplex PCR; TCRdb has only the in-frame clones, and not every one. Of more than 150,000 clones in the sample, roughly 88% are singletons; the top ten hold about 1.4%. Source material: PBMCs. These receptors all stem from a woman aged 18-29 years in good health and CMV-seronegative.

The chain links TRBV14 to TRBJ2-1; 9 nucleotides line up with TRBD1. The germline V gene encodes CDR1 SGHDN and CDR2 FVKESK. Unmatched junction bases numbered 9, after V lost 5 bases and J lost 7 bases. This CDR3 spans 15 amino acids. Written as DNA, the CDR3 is TGTGCCAGCAGCACCCGGACAGGGGTGACGAATGAGCAGTTCTTC. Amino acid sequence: CASSTRTGVTNEQFF.

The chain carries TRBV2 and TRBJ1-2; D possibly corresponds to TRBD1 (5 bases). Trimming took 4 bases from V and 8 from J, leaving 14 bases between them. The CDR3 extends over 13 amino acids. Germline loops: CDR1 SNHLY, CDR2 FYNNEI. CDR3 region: CASSVQGIGGYTF. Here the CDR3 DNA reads TGTGCCAGCAGTGTTCAGGGAATCGGAGGCTACACCTTC.

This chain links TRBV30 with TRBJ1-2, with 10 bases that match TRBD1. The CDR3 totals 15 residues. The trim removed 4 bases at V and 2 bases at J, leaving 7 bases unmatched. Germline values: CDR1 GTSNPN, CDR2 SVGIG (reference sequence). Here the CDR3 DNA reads TGTGCCTGGATTTTGGGGGACAGGGGCAACTATGGCTACACCTTC. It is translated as CAWILGDRGNYGYTF.

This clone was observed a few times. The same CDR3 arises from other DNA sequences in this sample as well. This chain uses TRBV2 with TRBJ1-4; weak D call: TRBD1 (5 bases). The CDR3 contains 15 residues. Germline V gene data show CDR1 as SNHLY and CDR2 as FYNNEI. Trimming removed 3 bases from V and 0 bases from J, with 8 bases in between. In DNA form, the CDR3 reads TGTGCCAGCAGTGAGGACACTTCAACTAATGAAAAACTGTTTTTT. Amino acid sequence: CASSEDTSTNEKLFF. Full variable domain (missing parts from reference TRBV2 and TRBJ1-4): EPEVTQTPSHQVTQMGQEVILRCVPISNHLYFYWYRQILGQKVEFLVSFYNNEISEKSEIFDDQFSVERPDGSNFTLKIRSTKLEDSAMYFCASSEDTSTNEKLFFGSGTQLSVL.

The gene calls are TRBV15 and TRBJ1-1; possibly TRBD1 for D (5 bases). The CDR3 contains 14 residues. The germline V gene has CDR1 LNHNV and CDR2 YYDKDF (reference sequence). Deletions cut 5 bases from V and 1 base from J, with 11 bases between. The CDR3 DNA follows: TGTGCCACCAGCGTTCGACAGCAGAACACTGAAGCTTTCTTT. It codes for CATSVRQQNTEAFF.

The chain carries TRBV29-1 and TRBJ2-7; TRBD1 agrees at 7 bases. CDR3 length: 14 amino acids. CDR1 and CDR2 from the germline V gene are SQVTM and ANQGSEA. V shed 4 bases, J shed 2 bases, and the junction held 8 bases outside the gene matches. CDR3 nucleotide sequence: TGCAGCGTTGCTGGGGGAGACAGGGCCTACGAGCAGTACTTC. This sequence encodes CSVAGGDRAYEQYF.

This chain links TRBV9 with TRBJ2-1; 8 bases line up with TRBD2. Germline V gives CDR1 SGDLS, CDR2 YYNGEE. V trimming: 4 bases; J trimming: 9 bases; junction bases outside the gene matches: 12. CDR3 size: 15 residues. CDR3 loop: CASSPRLARGGEQFF. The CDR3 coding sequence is TGTGCCAGCAGCCCCCGACTAGCGAGGGGGGGTGAGCAGTTCTTC.

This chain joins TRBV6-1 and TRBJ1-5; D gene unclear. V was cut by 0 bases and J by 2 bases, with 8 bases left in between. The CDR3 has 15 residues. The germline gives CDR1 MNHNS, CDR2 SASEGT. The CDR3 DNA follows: TGTGCCAGCAGTGAAGCCCGGGTAGGCAATCAGCCCCAGCATTTT. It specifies CASSEARVGNQPQHF.

CDR3 in DNA: TGTGCCAGTAGTCGGGGGGCTTTACCCACAGATACGCAGTATTTT. Its translation is CASSRGALPTDTQYF. This rearrangement joins TRBV19 to TRBJ2-3; a weak D match, TRBD2 (7 bases). The V end was cut by 5 bases, the J end by 2 bases, with 14 bases between. Germline V CDR1 and CDR2: LNHDA, SQIVND (reference sequence). This CDR3 has 15 amino acids.

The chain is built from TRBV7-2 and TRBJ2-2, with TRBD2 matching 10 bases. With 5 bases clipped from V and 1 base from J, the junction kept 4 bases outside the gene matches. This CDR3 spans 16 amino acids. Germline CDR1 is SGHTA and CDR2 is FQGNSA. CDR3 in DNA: TGTGCCAGCAGCGTTGGACTAGCGGTGAACACCGGGGAGCTGTTTTTT. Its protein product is CASSVGLAVNTGELFF.

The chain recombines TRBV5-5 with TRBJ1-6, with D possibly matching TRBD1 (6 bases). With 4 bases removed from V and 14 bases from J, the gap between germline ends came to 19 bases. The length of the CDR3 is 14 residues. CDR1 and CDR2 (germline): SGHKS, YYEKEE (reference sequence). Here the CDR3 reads CASSLSTLQGTLHF. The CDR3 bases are TGTGCCAGCAGCCTCAGTACCCTACAGGGCACCCTCCACTTT.

In DNA form, the CDR3 reads TGTGCCAGCAGCTCAGCCGGGACAGGAAACACTGAAGCTTTCTTT. Protein product: CASSSAGTGNTEAFF. The rearrangement joins TRBV5-6 to TRBJ1-1, with TRBD1 identical over 8 bases. Germline V CDR1 and CDR2: SGHDT, YYEEEE. The CDR3 has 15 amino acids. V was clipped by 3 bases and J by 2 bases; unmatched bases: 6.

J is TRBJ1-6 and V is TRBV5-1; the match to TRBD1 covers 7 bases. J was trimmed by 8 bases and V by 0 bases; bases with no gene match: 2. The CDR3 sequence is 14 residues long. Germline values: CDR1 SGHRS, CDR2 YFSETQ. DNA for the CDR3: TGCGCCAGCAGCTTGGGGCAGGGGGATTCACCCCTCCACTTT. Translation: CASSLGQGDSPLHF.

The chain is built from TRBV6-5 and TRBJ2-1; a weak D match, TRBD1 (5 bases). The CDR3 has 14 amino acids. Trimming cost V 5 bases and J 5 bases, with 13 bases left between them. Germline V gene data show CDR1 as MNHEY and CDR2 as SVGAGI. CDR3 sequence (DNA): TGTGCCAGCAGTGGAATCCAGGGCCACAATGAGCAGTTCTTC. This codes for CASSGIQGHNEQFF.

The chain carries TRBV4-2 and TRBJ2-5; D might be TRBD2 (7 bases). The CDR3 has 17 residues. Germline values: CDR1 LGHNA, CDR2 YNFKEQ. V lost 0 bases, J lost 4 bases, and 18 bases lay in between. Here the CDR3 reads CASSQDGGGRFGETQYF. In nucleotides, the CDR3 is TGTGCCAGCAGCCAAGATGGGGGGGGCAGGTTTGGAGAGACCCAGTACTTC.

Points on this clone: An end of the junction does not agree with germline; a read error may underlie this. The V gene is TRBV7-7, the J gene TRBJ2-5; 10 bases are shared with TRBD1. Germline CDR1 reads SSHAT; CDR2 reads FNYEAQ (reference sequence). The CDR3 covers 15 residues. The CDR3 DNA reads TGTGCTAGCAGCCGGACAGGGGGTTCTCAAGAGACCCAGTACTTC. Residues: CASSRTGGSQETQYF.

In DNA, the CDR3 is TGTGCCAGCAGCTTTGGAAGGGGTCCACTCTACGAGCAGTACTTC. This encodes CASSFGRGPLYEQYF. The V gene is TRBV7-6, the J gene TRBJ2-7, with TRBD1 as a possible D gene (5 bases). Trimming removed 3 bases at V and 3 bases at J, with 15 bases between. Germline V gene sequence: CDR1 SGHVS, CDR2 FNYEAQ. CDR3 size: 15 residues.

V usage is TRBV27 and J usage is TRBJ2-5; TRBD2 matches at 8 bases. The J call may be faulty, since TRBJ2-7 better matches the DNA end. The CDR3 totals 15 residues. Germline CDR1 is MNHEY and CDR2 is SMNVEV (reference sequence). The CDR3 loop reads CASSFMRGASYEQYF. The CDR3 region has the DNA TGTGCCAGCAGTTTCATGCGGGGGGCCTCCTACGAGCAGTACTTC.

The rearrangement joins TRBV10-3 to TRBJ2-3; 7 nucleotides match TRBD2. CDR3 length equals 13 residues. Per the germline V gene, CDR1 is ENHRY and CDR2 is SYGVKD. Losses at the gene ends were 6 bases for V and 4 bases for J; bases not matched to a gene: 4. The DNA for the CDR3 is TGTGCCATCAGACCGACTAGCTCAGATACGCAGTATTTT. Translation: CAIRPTSSDTQYF.

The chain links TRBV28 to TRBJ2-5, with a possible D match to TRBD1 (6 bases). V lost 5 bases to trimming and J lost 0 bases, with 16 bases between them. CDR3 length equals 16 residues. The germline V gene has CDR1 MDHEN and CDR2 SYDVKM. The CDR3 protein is CASSLLQGRDQETQYF. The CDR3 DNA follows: TGTGCCAGCAGTCTATTACAGGGCCGAGACCAAGAGACCCAGTACTTC.